The 32 T cell receptor beta chains given below trace back to one sample, sequenced in a study of blood T cell repertoires in COVID-19. The data were produced by immunoSEQ multiplex PCR, yet TCRdb's version contains in-frame clones alone and is incomplete. The table lists roughly 250,000 clones, around nine tenths of them singletons. The specimen was peripheral blood. The source is a woman aged 40-49 years who had recovered from COVID-19.

CDR3 in amino acids: CASNSPHYSNQPQHF. The CDR3, as DNA: TGTGCCAGTAACAGCCCTCATTATAGCAATCAGCCCCAGCATTTT. The chain recombines TRBV19 with TRBJ1-5; no clear D gene. V lost 7 bases and J lost 0, with 13 bases in between. There are 15 residues in the CDR3. In germline, CDR1 is LNHDA, CDR2 SQIVND (reference sequence).

The rearrangement uses TRBV5-6 and TRBJ2-7, with 11 bases matching TRBD2. Germline values: CDR1 SGHDT, CDR2 YYEEEE. The CDR3 has 15 residues. The trim removed 4 bases at V and 2 bases at J, leaving 5 bases unmatched. Written as DNA, the CDR3 is TGTGCCAGCAGCCCTAGCGGGAGGCTTACCTACGAGCAGTACTTC. Its translation: CASSPSGRLTYEQYF.

The chain links TRBV7-8 to TRBJ1-4, with 7 nucleotides matching TRBD1. V lost 7 bases, J lost 7 bases, and 12 bases stayed unmatched. The CDR3 is 15 residues long. Germline CDR1 and CDR2: SGHVS and FQNEAQ. The CDR3 sequence is CASNPSRGHGEKLFF. The CDR3 bases are TGTGCCAGCAACCCGTCGAGGGGGCATGGTGAAAAACTGTTTTTT.

This chain connects TRBV7-3 to TRBJ2-7, with D perhaps TRBD1 (6 bases). V was cut by 6 bases and J by 6 bases, with 21 bases left in between. The CDR3 is 15 amino acids. Germline values: CDR1 SGHTA, CDR2 FQGTGA. CDR3 protein: CASSITGDKLGEQYF. CDR3 nucleotide sequence: TGTGCCAGCAGTATCACCGGGGACAAATTGGGCGAGCAGTACTTC.

The chain joins TRBV5-3 to TRBJ2-7; possible D gene TRBD2, 6 bases. TRBV5-3 qualifies as an ORF whose function is uncertain. This CDR3 has 16 amino acids. V lost 1 base to trimming and J lost 0 bases, with 14 bases between them. The DNA for the CDR3 is TGTGCCAGAAGCTTGAGGAGGGAGGACCTCTCCTACGAGCAGTACTTC. This encodes CARSLRREDLSYEQYF.

The sample holds one count of this clone. J is TRBJ2-1 and V is TRBV13; TRBD2 agrees at 11 bases. The V and J ends lost 5 bases and 4 bases, in that order; junction bases with no gene match: 4. Germline CDR1 is PRHDT and CDR2 is FYEKMQ (reference sequence). This CDR3 is 15 amino acids long. As DNA, the CDR3 is TGTGCCAGCAGCCTCGGGACTAGCGGATACAATGAGCAGTTCTTC. This encodes CASSLGTSGYNEQFF.

This clone appeared a single time. The chain has TRBV24-1 and TRBJ2-1; 11 bases are shared with TRBD2. Germline V CDR1 and CDR2: KGHDR, SFDVKD. Trimming at V came to 4 bases and at J to 9 bases, leaving 19 bases not matched to a gene. The CDR3 consists of 19 residues. In DNA form, the CDR3 reads TGTGCCACCAGTGACCCCCTGTCCACTAGCGGGGGCTCGGGCGGTGAGCAGTTCTTC. Its translation: CATSDPLSTSGGSGGEQFF.

The chain recombines TRBV11-3 with TRBJ1-2; D uncertain. V lost 6 bases and J lost 6, with 17 bases in between. CDR1 and CDR2 from the germline V gene are SGHNT and YENEEA. The CDR3 totals 14 residues. Written as DNA, the CDR3 is TGTGCCAGCAGTTTTACCGGGATTAGAGATGGCTACACCTTC. As protein: CASSFTGIRDGYTF.

This clone was counted once. The chain links TRBV19 to TRBJ2-7, with D possibly being TRBD2 (6 bases). The CDR3 has 13 residues. Germline CDR1 LNHDA, CDR2 SQIVND (reference sequence). The germline V and J ends were trimmed by 3 bases and 5 bases, with 11 bases remaining between them. CDR3 protein: CASSITTRHEQYF. The CDR3 DNA is TGTGCCAGTAGTATCACGACTAGACACGAGCAGTACTTC.

Regarding this clone: One end of the junction varies from germline; a read error may be responsible. At the DNA level, this CDR3 is encoded by other sequences in the same sample as well. The J gene is TRBJ2-7, the V gene TRBV18; D possibly corresponds to TRBD2 (5 bases). This CDR3 comprises 14 residues. Germline CDR1 KGHSH, CDR2 LQKENI. In nucleotides, the CDR3 is TGTGCCAGCTCACCGGCAGTTTTCGACTACGAACAGTACTTC. Translating gives CASSPAVFDYEQYF.

V is TRBV19 and J is TRBJ1-4, with TRBD1 identical over 9 bases. The V gene end was trimmed by 0 bases and the J gene end by 6 bases; junction bases not matched to a gene: 5. Looked up from germline, CDR1 is LNHDA and CDR2 is SQIVND (reference sequence). CDR3 length: 16 residues. The CDR3 region is CASSIDGTGSYEKLFF. The CDR3 DNA follows: TGTGCCAGTAGTATAGATGGGACAGGGTCCTATGAAAAACTGTTTTTT.

In DNA form, the CDR3 reads TGCGCCAGCAGCTGGACAGGGGCTGAAGCTTTCTTT. The encoded protein is CASSWTGAEAFF. V and J are TRBV5-1 and TRBJ1-1, with 9 nucleotides matching TRBD1. Germline V gene lookup returns CDR1 SGHRS and CDR2 YFSETQ. V gave up 3 bases and J gave up 6 bases; unmatched junction bases: 0. This CDR3 comprises 12 residues.

The CDR3 protein is CASSAGQDADTQYF. The CDR3 DNA is TGTGCCAGCAGCGCGGGACAGGACGCAGATACGCAGTATTTT. This chain links TRBV9 with TRBJ2-3; 8 bases are shared with TRBD1. The CDR3 is 14 residues long. The V gene end was trimmed by 3 bases and the J gene end by 4 bases; junction bases not matched to a gene: 4. Germline CDR1 reads SGDLS; CDR2 reads YYNGEE.

V is TRBV19 and J is TRBJ2-7, with a possible D match to TRBD2 (6 bases). V was cut by 4 bases and J by 0 bases, with 13 bases left in between. This CDR3 region has 15 residues. Germline V CDR1 and CDR2: LNHDA, SQIVND (reference sequence). The CDR3 sequence: CASSSGMTSSYEQYF. CDR3 nucleotide sequence: TGTGCCAGTAGTAGCGGGATGACTAGCTCCTACGAGCAGTACTTC. Supplemented by reference TRBV19 and TRBJ2-7, the full variable domain reads DGGITQSPKYLFRKEGQNVTLSCEQNLNHDAMYWYRQDPGQGLRLIYYSQIVNDFQKGDIAEGYSVSREKKESFPLTVTSAQKNPTAFYLCASSSGMTSSYEQYFGPGTRLTVT.

CDR3 region: CASSSTTGGHANYGYTF. DNA of the CDR3: TGTGCCAGCAGCTCCACGACTGGGGGCCACGCTAACTATGGCTACACCTTC. The rearrangement links TRBV7-9 to TRBJ1-2; possibly TRBD1 for D (6 bases). The CDR3 has 17 residues. CDR1 is SEHNR and CDR2 is FQNEAQ in the germline V gene (reference sequence). The V and J ends lost 4 bases and 0 bases respectively, with 18 bases between them.

The chain recombines TRBV19 with TRBJ1-5; D perhaps matches TRBD1 (6 bases). This CDR3 is built from 15 residues. CDR1 and CDR2 from the germline V gene are LNHDA and SQIVND (reference sequence). V was pared by 6 bases and J by 5 bases, with 17 bases between. The CDR3 here is CASRRPGGVDQPQHF. In DNA form, the CDR3 reads TGTGCCAGTAGACGACCGGGGGGCGTCGATCAGCCCCAGCATTTT.

The chain recombines TRBV28 with TRBJ1-5; TRBD1 matches 9 bases. The V gene end was trimmed by 3 bases and the J gene end by 2 bases; junction bases not matched to a gene: 5. This CDR3 comprises 16 residues. Germline V gene data show CDR1 as MDHEN and CDR2 as SYDVKM. CDR3 sequence: CASSFTGGQGNQPQHF. In DNA form, the CDR3 reads TGTGCCAGCAGTTTTACAGGGGGCCAGGGCAATCAGCCCCAGCATTTT. The variable domain in full, with the rest retrieved from reference TRBV28 and TRBJ1-5, is DVKVTQSSRYLVKRTGEKVFLECVQDMDHENMFWYRQDPGLGLRLIYFSYDVKMKEKGDIPEGYSVSREKKERFSLILESASTNQTSMYLCASSFTGGQGNQPQHFGDGTRLSIL.

V is TRBV5-1 and J is TRBJ1-1; D remains unclear. V was pared by 0 bases and J by 5 bases, with 11 bases between. The CDR3 runs 14 residues. Germline-derived CDR1 and CDR2 are SGHRS and YFSETQ. CDR3 coding DNA: TGCGCCAGCAGCTTGGGAGGGTTAGGGACTGAAGCTTTCTTT. Translating it yields CASSLGGLGTEAFF.

The gene calls are TRBV7-2 and TRBJ2-3; tentative D call: TRBD2 (6 bases). V was shortened by 4 bases and J by 0 bases, with 11 bases between the two germline ends. This CDR3 region has 15 residues. From germline, CDR1 is SGHTA and CDR2 FQGNSA. The CDR3 DNA sequence: TGTGCCAGCAGCTACTACCGGGGGAGCACAGATACGCAGTATTTT. It encodes CASSYYRGSTDTQYF.

With respect to this clone: Other DNA sequences within the sample encode an identical CDR3. The rearrangement links TRBV3-1 (or the pseudogene TRBV3-2) to TRBJ2-1; 9 nucleotides align to TRBD2. With V trimmed by 4 bases and J by 4 bases, 5 bases remained unmatched. The CDR3 runs to 15 residues. Per the germline V gene, CDR1 is LGHDT and CDR2 is YNNKEL (reference sequence). The CDR3 spells CASSRGLAGYNEQFF. CDR3 coding DNA: TGTGCCAGCAGCCGCGGGCTAGCGGGGTACAATGAGCAGTTCTTC.

The V gene is TRBV7-6, the J gene TRBJ2-3; 11 bases fit TRBD2. With 1 base clipped from V and 6 bases from J, the junction kept 6 bases outside the gene matches. Germline assignment: CDR1 SGHVS and CDR2 FNYEAQ. This CDR3 has 16 residues. The chain's CDR3 is CASSLGLAGLRDTQYF. In nucleotides, the CDR3 is TGTGCCAGCAGCTTAGGACTAGCGGGACTCCGGGATACGCAGTATTTT.

The chain carries TRBV11-2 and TRBJ2-3; TRBD2 matches at 12 bases. Trimming removed 5 bases from V and 2 bases from J; junction bases left unmatched: 8. The CDR3 is 17 amino acids. The germline CDR1 and CDR2 sequences are SGHAT and FQNNGV. The CDR3, as DNA: TGTGCCAGCAGCACCCGGACTAGCGGGGCGAACACAGATACGCAGTATTTT. Translating gives CASSTRTSGANTDTQYF.

The count of this clone is one. The gene calls are TRBV11-3 and TRBJ2-2, with D possibly matching TRBD2 (6 bases). Germline CDR1 reads SGHNT; CDR2 reads YENEEA. V lost 1 base, J lost 7 bases, and 13 bases lay in between. This CDR3 comprises 15 residues. The CDR3 DNA reads as TGTGCCAGCAGCTTAGTAGCGGCGGAGGGCGGGGAGCTGTTTTTT. As protein: CASSLVAAEGGELFF.

J is TRBJ1-2 and V is TRBV5-5; D ambiguous. The CDR3 runs to 14 residues. V lost 0 bases, J lost 4 bases, and 10 bases lay in between. Germline V gives CDR1 SGHKS, CDR2 YYEKEE (reference sequence). Written as DNA, the CDR3 is TGTGCCAGCAGCTTGGCGGGGTCATCCTATGGCTACACCTTC. Translating it yields CASSLAGSSYGYTF.

The V and J genes are TRBV5-6 and TRBJ2-2; 7 bases match TRBD2. The germline CDR1 and CDR2 sequences are SGHDT and YYEEEE. The CDR3 extends over 17 amino acids. The J segment lost 0 bases and the V segment lost 0 bases, leaving 5 bases of the junction unmatched. The CDR3 loop reads CASSLVGGFANTGELFF. Written as DNA, the CDR3 is TGTGCCAGCAGCTTGGTCGGGGGGTTCGCGAACACCGGGGAGCTGTTTTTT.

This chain uses TRBV19 with TRBJ2-3; TRBD1 agrees at 8 bases. Per germline, CDR1 LNHDA and CDR2 SQIVND (reference sequence). V gave up 5 bases and J gave up 4 bases; unmatched junction bases: 11. The CDR3 contains 16 residues. The CDR3, as DNA: TGTGCCAGTAGTCGGCAGGGGGCGAGGGTCGCAGATACGCAGTATTTT. Its translation is CASSRQGARVADTQYF.

V usage is TRBV2 and J usage is TRBJ2-2; 10 bases align to TRBD2. CDR3 length: 18 amino acids. Germline V gene sequence: CDR1 SNHLY, CDR2 FYNNEI. The J segment lost 3 bases and the V segment lost 1 base, leaving 8 bases of the junction unmatched. The CDR3 region has the DNA TGTGCCAGCAGTGAAGGACTAGCGGGTGTTGGGGACACCGGGGAGCTGTTTTTT. Translated, it gives CASSEGLAGVGDTGELFF.

The V and J genes are TRBV7-3 and TRBJ2-2; D gene ambiguous. This CDR3 is built from 17 residues. Between the trimmed V and J ends, which lost 1 base and 0 bases, there was a span of 12 bases. CDR1 and CDR2 from the germline V gene are SGHTA and FQGTGA. In DNA, the CDR3 is TGTGCCAGCAGCTTAATCTCGCCGGGTGCGAACACCGGGGAGCTGTTTTTT. Protein sequence: CASSLISPGANTGELFF.

The gene calls are TRBV7-2 and TRBJ2-7; no reliable D call. CDR1 is SGHTA, CDR2 FQGNSA, per germline. This CDR3 is 13 amino acids long. The V end lost 3 bases, the J end lost 1 base, and 7 bases lay between the germline ends. CDR3 amino acids: CASSLAVSYEQYF. The DNA for the CDR3 is TGTGCCAGCAGCTTGGCGGTTTCCTACGAGCAGTACTTC.

CDR3 DNA sequence: TGTGCCAGCAGCCCCGGGACAGTGGGGTTTAATGAAAAACTGTTTTTT. This sequence encodes CASSPGTVGFNEKLFF. The rearrangement joins TRBV5-8 to TRBJ1-4; 7 bases line up with TRBD1. The germline V gene has CDR1 SGHTS and CDR2 YDEGEE. The junction had 10 bases not matched to a gene; V was cut back by 4 bases and J by 4 bases. CDR3 length: 16 residues.

This clone appeared a single time. The V gene is TRBV6-5, the J gene TRBJ2-7, with TRBD2 matching 8 bases. This CDR3 has 14 amino acids. Per the germline V gene, CDR1 is MNHEY and CDR2 is SVGAGI. The junction had 5 bases not matched to a gene; V was cut back by 7 bases and J by 0 bases. The CDR3 loop reads CASKELADSYEQYF. The DNA for the CDR3 is TGTGCCAGCAAGGAACTAGCGGACTCCTACGAGCAGTACTTC.

The chain links TRBV5-8 to TRBJ2-3, with TRBD1 matching over 8 bases. J lost 2 bases, V lost 3 bases, and 5 bases had no gene match. The CDR3 is 15 residues long. CDR1 SGHTS and CDR2 YDEGEE come from the germline V gene. The CDR3 here is CASSSDRGPTDTQYF. DNA of the CDR3: TGTGCCAGCAGCTCTGACAGGGGCCCCACAGATACGCAGTATTTT.